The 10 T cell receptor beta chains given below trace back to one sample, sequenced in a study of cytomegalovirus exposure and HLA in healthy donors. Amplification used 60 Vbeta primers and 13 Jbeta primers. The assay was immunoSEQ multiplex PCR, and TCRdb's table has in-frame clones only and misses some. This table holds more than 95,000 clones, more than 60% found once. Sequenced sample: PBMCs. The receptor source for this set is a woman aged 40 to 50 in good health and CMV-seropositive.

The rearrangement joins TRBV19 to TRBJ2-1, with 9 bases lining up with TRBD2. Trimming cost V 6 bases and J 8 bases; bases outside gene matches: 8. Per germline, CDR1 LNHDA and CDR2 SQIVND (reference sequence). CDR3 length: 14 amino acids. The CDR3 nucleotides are TGTGCCAGTAGAAGGACTAGCGCTTTCGATGAGCAGTTCTTC. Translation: CASRRTSAFDEQFF.

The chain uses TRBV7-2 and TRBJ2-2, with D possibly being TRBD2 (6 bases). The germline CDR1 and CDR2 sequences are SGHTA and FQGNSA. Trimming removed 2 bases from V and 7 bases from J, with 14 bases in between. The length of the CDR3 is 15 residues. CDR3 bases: TGTGCCAGCAGCTTACGGGGGAGCCTCTTCGGGGAGCTGTTTTTT. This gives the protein CASSLRGSLFGELFF.

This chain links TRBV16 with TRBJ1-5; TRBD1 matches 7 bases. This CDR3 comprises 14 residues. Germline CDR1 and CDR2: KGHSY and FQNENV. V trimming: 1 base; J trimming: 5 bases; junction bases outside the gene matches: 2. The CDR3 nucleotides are TGTGCCAGCAGCCAATTAGGACAGGATCAGCCCCAGCATTTT. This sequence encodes CASSQLGQDQPQHF.

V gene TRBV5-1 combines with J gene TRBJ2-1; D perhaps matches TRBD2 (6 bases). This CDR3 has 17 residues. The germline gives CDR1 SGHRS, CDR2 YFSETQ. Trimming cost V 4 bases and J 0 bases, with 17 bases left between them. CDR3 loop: CASSHPLAASSYNEQFF. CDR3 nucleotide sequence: TGCGCCAGCAGCCACCCACTAGCAGCCAGCTCCTACAATGAGCAGTTCTTC. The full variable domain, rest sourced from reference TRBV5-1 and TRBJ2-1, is KAGVTQTPRYLIKTRGQQVTLSCSPISGHRSVSWYQQTPGQGLQFLFEYFSETQRNKGNFPGRFSGRQFSNSRSEMNVSTLELGDSALYLCASSHPLAASSYNEQFFGPGTRLTVL.

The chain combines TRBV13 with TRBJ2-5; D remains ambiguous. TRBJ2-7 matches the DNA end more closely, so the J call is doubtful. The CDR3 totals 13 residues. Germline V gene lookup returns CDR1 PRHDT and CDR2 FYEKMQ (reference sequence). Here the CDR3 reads CASSLGLSYEQYF. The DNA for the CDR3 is TGTGCCAGCAGCTTAGGACTGTCCTACGAGCAGTACTTC.

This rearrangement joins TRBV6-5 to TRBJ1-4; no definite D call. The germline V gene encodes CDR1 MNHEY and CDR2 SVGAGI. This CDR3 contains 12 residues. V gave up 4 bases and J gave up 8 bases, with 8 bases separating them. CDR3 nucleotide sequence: TGTGCCAGCAGTTTTAATTTCGAAAAACTGTTTTTT. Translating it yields CASSFNFEKLFF.

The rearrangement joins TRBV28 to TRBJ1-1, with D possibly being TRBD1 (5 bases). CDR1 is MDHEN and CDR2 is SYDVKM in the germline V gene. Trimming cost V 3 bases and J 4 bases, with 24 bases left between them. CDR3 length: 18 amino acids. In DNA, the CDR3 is TGTGCCAGCAGTTTTTTAGGAGGGAAAGGGGAGAGGCGCACTGAAGCTTTCTTT. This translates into CASSFLGGKGERRTEAFF.

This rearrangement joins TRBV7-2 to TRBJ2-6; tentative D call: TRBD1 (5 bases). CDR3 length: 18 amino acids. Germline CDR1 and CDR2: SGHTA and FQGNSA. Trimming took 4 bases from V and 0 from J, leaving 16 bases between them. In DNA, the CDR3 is TGTGCCAGCAGCTCCGGCGTGATGGGGCCCTCTGGGGCCAACGTCCTGACTTTC. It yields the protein CASSSGVMGPSGANVLTF.

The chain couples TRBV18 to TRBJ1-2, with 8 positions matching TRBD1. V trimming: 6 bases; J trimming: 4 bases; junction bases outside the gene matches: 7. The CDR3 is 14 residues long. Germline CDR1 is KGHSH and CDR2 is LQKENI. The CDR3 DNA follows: TGTGCCAGCTCCCCGACAGGGGTACGCTATGGCTACACCTTC. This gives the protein CASSPTGVRYGYTF.

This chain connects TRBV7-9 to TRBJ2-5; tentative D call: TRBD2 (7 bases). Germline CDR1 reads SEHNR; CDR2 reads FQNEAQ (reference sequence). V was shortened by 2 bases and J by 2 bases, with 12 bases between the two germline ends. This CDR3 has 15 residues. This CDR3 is CASSLLGGLQETQYF. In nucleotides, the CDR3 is TGTGCCAGCAGCTTACTGGGGGGGCTGCAAGAGACCCAGTACTTC.